These T cell receptor beta chains were read from a single sample in a study of blood T cells in healthy people across ages. One entry per CDR3 protein results from TCRdb running MiXCR on the 5' RACE reads. The repertoire consists of roughly 1,800,000 distinct CDR3 sequences, with approximately 50% occurring once and the leading ten covering approximately 2%. Sequencing input: blood. These receptors all come from a woman between 40 and 55 years old in good health. CDR3s include the opening cysteine and the closing phenylalanine or tryptophan. The D gene is left open where the match is weak. Clone size is not always given. Where it is, it says once, few, many or a class for expanded clones.

J: TRBJ2-7
D: TRBD1
size: NA
V: TRBV6-6
DNA: TGTGTCAGCAGTTACGACAGGGTTTCCTACGAGCAGTACTTC
CDR3: CVSSYDRVSYEQYF

J: TRBJ1-2
D: TRBD1
size: few
V: TRBV29-1
DNA: TGCAGCGCCACCCTCCTGACAGGGGCGAACTATGGCTACACCTTC
CDR3: CSATLLTGANYGYTF

J: TRBJ2-7
D: NA
size: NA
V: TRBV12-3/TRBV12-4
DNA: TGTGCCAGCAGGCATATTGGGGAGCAGTACTTC
CDR3: CASRHIGEQYF

J: TRBJ2-1
D: TRBD1
size: few
V: TRBV15
DNA: TGTGCCACCAGCAGATCTCGGGGCCGACAGGGTCAAGCGAATGAGCAGTTCTTC
CDR3: CATSRSRGRQGQANEQFF

J: TRBJ2-1
D: NA
size: NA
V: TRBV20-1
DNA: TGCAGTGCTAGAATGGACAGCTCCTACAATGAGCAGTTCTTC
CDR3: CSARMDSSYNEQFF

J: TRBJ2-3
D: TRBD2
size: NA
V: TRBV12-3/TRBV12-4
DNA: TGTGCCAGCAGCCGACCGGGCGGGGGTATCACAGATACGCAGTATTTT
CDR3: CASSRPGGGITDTQYF

J: TRBJ2-7
D: NA
size: NA
V: TRBV28
DNA: TGTGCCTGCAGTATCCCCAAGGCCTTCGTGTCCTACGAGCAGTACTTC
CDR3: CACSIPKAFVSYEQYF

J: TRBJ1-2
D: NA
size: NA
V: TRBV29-1
DNA: TGCAGCGTTCAGGGCCCTAGTAACTATGGCTACACCTTC
CDR3: CSVQGPSNYGYTF

J: TRBJ2-3
D: NA
size: NA
V: TRBV11-3
DNA: TGTGCCAGCAGCTTAGGGGGTCTGTACGATACGCAGTATTTT
CDR3: CASSLGGLYDTQYF

J: TRBJ2-1
D: NA
size: few
V: TRBV20-1
DNA: TGCAGTGCCTGGGGGCCGTCCTACAATGAGCAGTTCTTC
CDR3: CSAWGPSYNEQFF

J: TRBJ2-6
D: NA
size: few
V: TRBV6-1
DNA: TGTGCCAGCAGTCTCGGGACCGTATACTCTGGGGCCAACGTCCTGACTTTC
CDR3: CASSLGTVYSGANVLTF

J: TRBJ2-7
D: NA
size: NA
V: TRBV27
DNA: TGTGCCAGCAGTCTACCGGGACCTCGGGTCGAGCAGTACTTC
CDR3: CASSLPGPRVEQYF

J: TRBJ2-1
D: TRBD1
size: few
V: TRBV6-1
DNA: TGTGCCAGCAGAATGGACAGGACGAATACTCCTATCTACAATGAGCAGTTCTTC
CDR3: CASRMDRTNTPIYNEQFF

J: TRBJ2-7
D: NA
size: few
V: TRBV6-1
DNA: TGTGCCAGCACTGGAAGGTGGGAGAGCTACGAGCAGTACTTC
CDR3: CASTGRWESYEQYF

J: TRBJ1-5
D: NA
size: NA
V: TRBV28
DNA: TGTGCCAGCAGTTTCACCCTAAGTGTGGGGGGCGTTAGCAATCAGCCCCAGCATTTT
CDR3: CASSFTLSVGGVSNQPQHF

J: TRBJ2-5
D: TRBD2
size: NA
V: TRBV27
DNA: TGTGCCAGCATCCTAGCGGGTTCCAATGAGCAGTACTTC
CDR3: CASILAGSNEQYF

J: TRBJ2-5
D: TRBD2
size: few
V: TRBV9
DNA: TGTGCCAGCAGCGTAGATCCTAGCGGGGGGGCCAAGGAGACCCAGTACTTC
CDR3: CASSVDPSGGAKETQYF

J: TRBJ2-1
D: TRBD2
size: NA
V: TRBV6-2/TRBV6-3
DNA: TGTGCCAGCAGTTACTCCCCATTCTTAGCGGGGGGTACCCAGGAGCAGTTCTTC
CDR3: CASSYSPFLAGGTQEQFF

J: TRBJ1-5
D: TRBD1
size: NA
V: TRBV20-1
DNA: TGCAGTGCTAGACAGTCGACAGGGGTAAATCAGCCCCAGCATTTT
CDR3: CSARQSTGVNQPQHF

J: TRBJ2-7
D: TRBD2
size: few
V: TRBV29-1
DNA: TGCAGCGTTAAAGAGGCTAGCGGGCGGACCTACGAGCAGTACTTC
CDR3: CSVKEASGRTYEQYF

J: TRBJ2-5
D: NA
size: few
V: TRBV20-1
DNA: TGCAGTGCTAGGCTTCCAGCCCGGGAGACCCAGTACTTC
CDR3: CSARLPARETQYF

J: TRBJ2-7
D: NA
size: NA
V: TRBV6-6
DNA: TGTGCCAGCAGTGTCCGGGACTGGACCTACGAGCAGTACTTC
CDR3: CASSVRDWTYEQYF

J: TRBJ2-3
D: NA
size: NA
V: TRBV20-1
DNA: TGCAGTGCCCTTTGGGAGGATACGCAGTATTTT
CDR3: CSALWEDTQYF

J: TRBJ2-4
D: TRBD1
size: few
V: TRBV27
DNA: TGTGCCAGCAGCCTAGGGACAGGTAGAGCCAAAAACATTCAGTACTTC
CDR3: CASSLGTGRAKNIQYF

J: TRBJ2-5
D: TRBD1
size: many
V: TRBV29-1
DNA: TGCAGCGGACAGGGGGATTACGAGACCCAGTACTTC
CDR3: CSGQGDYETQYF

J: TRBJ2-4
D: NA
size: many
V: TRBV27
DNA: TGTGCCAGCAGTTTAGGGGCACTAGCCAAAAACATTCAGTACTTC
CDR3: CASSLGALAKNIQYF

J: TRBJ2-1
D: TRBD2
size: few
V: TRBV6-1
DNA: TGTGCCAGCAGTGATCAAGCGGGGGGGCGGAATGAGCAGTTCTTC
CDR3: CASSDQAGGRNEQFF

J: TRBJ2-5
D: NA
size: NA
V: TRBV18
DNA: TGTGCCAGCTCACCACCGATCAGGGAGACCCAGTACTTC
CDR3: CASSPPIRETQYF

J: TRBJ2-3
D: TRBD2
size: few
V: TRBV7-8
DNA: TGTGCCAGCAGCTGGACTAGCGGGGGGGCCACAGATACGCAGTATTTT
CDR3: CASSWTSGGATDTQYF

J: TRBJ2-1
D: NA
size: NA
V: TRBV29-1
DNA: TGCAGCGTTCCTTATACGGATGATTCCTACAATGAGCAGTTCTTC
CDR3: CSVPYTDDSYNEQFF

J: TRBJ2-1
D: NA
size: few
V: TRBV6-6
DNA: TGTGCCACCCGAGGCGGAAGGCGGGCGATCGAGGGAGGTGAGCAGTTCTTC
CDR3: CATRGGRRAIEGGEQFF

J: TRBJ2-3
D: NA
size: NA
V: TRBV4-3
DNA: TGCGCCAGCAGCCAAGATCGGGCGATTCCGCAGTATTTT
CDR3: CASSQDRAIPQYF

J: TRBJ2-1
D: NA
size: NA
V: TRBV9
DNA: TGTGCCAGCAGCGTAGACGGGAGCGAGCAGTTCTTC
CDR3: CASSVDGSEQFF

J: TRBJ2-7
D: TRBD2
size: NA
V: TRBV6-4
DNA: TGTGCCAGCAGTGCTGGGGAGGGGAACTACAATGAGCAGTACTTC
CDR3: CASSAGEGNYNEQYF

J: TRBJ2-5
D: NA
size: NA
V: TRBV7-9
DNA: TGTGCCAGCAGCCCACGGGCATGGGAGACCCAGTACTTC
CDR3: CASSPRAWETQYF

J: TRBJ1-5
D: TRBD1
size: NA
V: TRBV24-1
DNA: TGTGCCACCAGTGCGACAGGGAATCAGCCCCAGCATTTT
CDR3: CATSATGNQPQHF

J: TRBJ1-2
D: NA
size: NA
V: TRBV11-2
DNA: TGTGCCAGCAGTTCCGGGACGACCAACCTGAGACATGGCTACACCTTC
CDR3: CASSSGTTNLRHGYTF

J: TRBJ2-4
D: TRBD1
size: NA
V: TRBV3-1
DNA: TGTGCCAGCAGCCAAGACTTGGACAGGCTGACTAAAAACATTCAGTACTTC
CDR3: CASSQDLDRLTKNIQYF

J: TRBJ2-5
D: NA
size: NA
V: TRBV14
DNA: TGTGCCAGCAGCCCCCTGCAGGGAAAGGATGAGACCCAGTACTTC
CDR3: CASSPLQGKDETQYF

J: TRBJ2-3
D: NA
size: few
V: TRBV20-1
DNA: TGCAGTGCTCCCACTTCAGCAGATACGCAGTATTTT
CDR3: CSAPTSADTQYF

J: TRBJ2-1
D: NA
size: NA
V: TRBV24-1
DNA: TGTGCCACCAGTGGTTGGGACTCCAGCTCCTACAATGAGCAGTTCTTC
CDR3: CATSGWDSSSYNEQFF

J: TRBJ2-5
D: NA
size: NA
V: TRBV10-3
DNA: TGTGCCATCAGTGATAGCGCGGAGCAGCAAGAGACCCAGTACTTC
CDR3: CAISDSAEQQETQYF

J: TRBJ2-1
D: NA
size: few
V: TRBV12-3/TRBV12-4
DNA: TGTGCCAGCAGTTTATTTGTAGGATCCTACAATGAGCAGTTCTTC
CDR3: CASSLFVGSYNEQFF

J: TRBJ2-7
D: NA
size: NA
V: TRBV5-4
DNA: TGTGCCAGCAGCTTTCAAGGTCTCGGGGAGCAGTACTTC
CDR3: CASSFQGLGEQYF

J: TRBJ2-1
D: NA
size: NA
V: TRBV6-2/TRBV6-3
DNA: TGTGCCAGCAGTTACCAAGCGTATGGTGAGCAGTTCTTC
CDR3: CASSYQAYGEQFF

J: TRBJ2-1
D: NA
size: NA
V: TRBV27
DNA: TGTGCCAGCCGCCGGGTCGGGGAACGCGGCTACAATGAGCAGTTCTTC
CDR3: CASRRVGERGYNEQFF

J: TRBJ2-7
D: NA
size: NA
V: TRBV27
DNA: TGTGCCAGCACCCCCCGTCAGGGGGGACTAGGCGAGCAGTACTTC
CDR3: CASTPRQGGLGEQYF

J: TRBJ2-1
D: TRBD2
size: NA
V: TRBV12-3/TRBV12-4
DNA: TGTGCCAGCAGGCCAGGGGCTAGCGGGGGGGCCAGCTCCTACAATGAGCAGTTCTTC
CDR3: CASRPGASGGASSYNEQFF

J: TRBJ2-1
D: TRBD2
size: NA
V: TRBV3-1
DNA: TGTGCCAGCAGCCGTACTAGCGTCTCCCACAATGAGCAGTTCTTC
CDR3: CASSRTSVSHNEQFF

J: TRBJ1-2
D: NA
size: few
V: TRBV29-1
DNA: TGCAGCGTACAGGAAGGAGTAAACTATGGCTACACCTTC
CDR3: CSVQEGVNYGYTF

J: TRBJ2-5
D: NA
size: NA
V: TRBV20-1
DNA: TGCAGCCCAAAACAGGGCCAAGAGACCCAGTACTTC
CDR3: CSPKQGQETQYF

J: TRBJ2-5
D: NA
size: NA
V: TRBV20-1
DNA: TGCAGTGCTACCACCATTGACCCGTTCAGGAGCCAAGAGACCCAGTACTTC
CDR3: CSATTIDPFRSQETQYF

J: TRBJ2-5
D: NA
size: few
V: TRBV11-1
DNA: TGTGCCAGCACCCAAACACTGAGTGGGGAGACCCAGTACTTC
CDR3: CASTQTLSGETQYF

J: TRBJ2-3
D: NA
size: many
V: TRBV7-2
DNA: TGTGCCAGCAGACTAGGGTTTGGCACAGATACGCAGTATTTT
CDR3: CASRLGFGTDTQYF

J: TRBJ2-5
D: TRBD2
size: once
V: TRBV25-1
DNA: TGTGCCAGCAGTGAATATAGGAACCCCAAGAGGCCGGGACTAGCGAAAGAGGAGCAAGAGACCCAGTACTTC
CDR3: CASSEYRNPKRPGLAKEEQETQYF

J: TRBJ2-7
D: NA
size: NA
V: TRBV7-2
DNA: TGTGCCAGCAGCTTACTACCCGGACTGGAAGAGTTCTACGAGCAGTACTTC
CDR3: CASSLLPGLEEFYEQYF

J: TRBJ2-3
D: NA
size: few
V: TRBV27
DNA: TGTGCCAGCAGTTCCAGACAAGCACAGGGAATAGATACGCAGTATTTT
CDR3: CASSSRQAQGIDTQYF

J: TRBJ2-4
D: NA
size: NA
V: TRBV20-1
DNA: TGCAGTGAGCGGGAAAACATTCAGTACTTC
CDR3: CSERENIQYF